The 22 T cell receptor beta chains below all came from one sample that was sequenced in a study of blood T cell repertoires in COVID-19. Sequenced by immunoSEQ multiplex PCR; TCRdb stores in-frame clones only, minus some. Of more than 150,000 clones listed, about four fifths were seen once; the top ten hold 9.5% to 15%. Sequenced input: peripheral blood. Receptors originate from a woman of 80 years or more with COVID-19, enrolled during active disease.

This clone came up once. The rearrangement links TRBV2 to TRBJ2-1, with 7 bases identical to TRBD2. CDR1 and CDR2 from the germline V gene are SNHLY and FYNNEI. V was clipped by 7 bases and J by 9 bases; unmatched bases: 12. The CDR3 consists of 14 residues. As DNA, the CDR3 is TGTGCCAGCAAGGCAACTAGCGTTTACGGTGAGCAGTTCTTC. Translation: CASKATSVYGEQFF.

CDR3 sequence reads: CASSEMQGGTEAFF. CDR3 sequence (DNA): TGCGCCAGCAGCGAGATGCAGGGCGGAACTGAAGCTTTCTTT. The genes are TRBV5-1 and TRBJ1-1, with D possibly TRBD1 on 5 matching bases. The CDR3 runs to 14 residues. Germline V lookup: CDR1 SGHRS, CDR2 YFSETQ. The V and J ends lost 4 bases and 5 bases respectively, with 15 bases between them.

CDR3 region: CAISEPPYEQYF. The CDR3 region has the DNA TGTGCCATCAGTGAGCCTCCCTACGAGCAGTACTTC. The rearrangement uses TRBV10-3 and TRBJ2-7; D gene uncertain. The V gene's germline CDR1 is ENHRY and CDR2 SYGVKD. This CDR3 contains 12 residues. The V gene lost 2 bases and the J gene lost 2 bases, with 4 bases spanning the gap.

The chain recombines TRBV6-5 with TRBJ1-1; TRBD1 matches 8 bases. The V segment lost 0 bases and the J segment 3 bases; nucleotides outside the gene matches: 6. The CDR3 spans 16 residues. Per the germline V gene, CDR1 is MNHEY and CDR2 is SVGAGI. The CDR3 sequence is CASSYSGQVEDTEAFF. In DNA, the CDR3 is TGTGCCAGCAGTTACTCGGGACAGGTGGAAGACACTGAAGCTTTCTTT.

The J gene is TRBJ1-4, the V gene TRBV5-1; 8 nucleotides align to TRBD1. This CDR3 spans 15 amino acids. The germline gives CDR1 SGHRS, CDR2 YFSETQ. V gave up 4 bases and J gave up 3 bases; unmatched junction bases: 5. CDR3 residues: CASSPRTGSNEKLFF. The DNA for the CDR3 is TGCGCCAGCAGCCCGAGGACAGGGTCTAATGAAAAACTGTTTTTT.

The chain combines TRBV5-1 with TRBJ2-3; 7 bases align to TRBD1. CDR3 size: 17 residues. V was pared by 5 bases and J by 2 bases, with 14 bases of the junction left unmatched. Germline CDR1 is SGHRS and CDR2 is YFSETQ. CDR3 nucleotides: TGCGCCAGCAGTTTAAGGGGGCAGGGACAGATCACAGATACGCAGTATTTT. As protein: CASSLRGQGQITDTQYF. The full variable domain, its missing parts supplied by reference TRBV5-1 and TRBJ2-3, is KAGVTQTPRYLIKTRGQQVTLSCSPISGHRSVSWYQQTPGQGLQFLFEYFSETQRNKGNFPGRFSGRQFSNSRSEMNVSTLELGDSALYLCASSLRGQGQITDTQYFGPGTRLTVL.

The chain couples TRBV5-1 to TRBJ2-4; 7 positions match TRBD1. The CDR3 covers 15 residues. Per germline, CDR1 SGHRS and CDR2 YFSETQ. J gave up 2 bases and V 0 bases, and 2 bases lay outside the gene matches. The CDR3 nucleotides read TGCGCCAGCAGCTTGGCAGGGGGAACCAAAAACATTCAGTACTTC. Translation: CASSLAGGTKNIQYF.

The chain uses TRBV19 and TRBJ1-1; D is possibly TRBD1 (5 bases). The CDR3 runs to 14 residues. Trimming shortened V by 4 bases and J by 0 bases, and 9 bases separated the two germline ends. From germline, CDR1 is LNHDA and CDR2 SQIVND (reference sequence). The CDR3 protein is CASSKAGVNTEAFF. Here the CDR3 DNA reads TGTGCCAGTAGTAAGGCGGGGGTGAACACTGAAGCTTTCTTT.

In its sample, this clone was seen a few times. The rearrangement links TRBV2 to TRBJ1-1; D is possibly TRBD1 (5 bases). This CDR3 contains 10 residues. Looked up from germline, CDR1 is SNHLY and CDR2 is FYNNEI. The V end lost 11 bases, the J end lost 8 bases, and 12 bases lay between the germline ends. CDR3 nucleotides: TGTGCCGCGGGGGATGTGGAAGCTTTCTTT. This translates into CAAGDVEAFF.

V gene TRBV10-3 combines with J gene TRBJ1-5; a possible D gene is TRBD1 (6 bases). This CDR3 is 15 amino acids long. Germline lookup yields CDR1 ENHRY and CDR2 SYGVKD. V was trimmed by 0 bases and J by 3 bases, leaving 9 bases between them. In nucleotides, the CDR3 is TGTGCCATCAGTGAGTCGACAGGCCTCAATCAGCCCCAGCATTTT. Its translation is CAISESTGLNQPQHF.

This clone was recorded a few times. The chain employs TRBV6-5 and TRBJ1-5; D call uncertain. There are 15 residues in the CDR3. Trimming cost V 4 bases and J 0 bases, with 10 bases left between them. CDR1 MNHEY and CDR2 SVGAGI come from the germline V gene. In DNA form, the CDR3 reads TGTGCCAGCAGTTTAAGCCCTTATAGCAATCAGCCCCAGCATTTT. It translates to CASSLSPYSNQPQHF.

In DNA form, the CDR3 reads TGTGCCAGCAGCTTAGACCGGGGGTCCTACAATGAGCAGTTCTTC. Translating gives CASSLDRGSYNEQFF. This chain joins TRBV7-2 and TRBJ2-1; a weak D match, TRBD2 (6 bases). This CDR3 has 15 residues. Germline V gives CDR1 SGHTA, CDR2 FQGNSA. V was pared by 1 base and J by 1 base, with 8 bases between. Using reference TRBV7-2 and TRBJ2-1 for the parts outside the CDR3, the full variable domain is GAGVSQSPSNKVTEKGKDVELRCDPISGHTALYWYRQSLGQGLEFLIYFQGNSAPDKSGLPSDRFSAERTGGSVSTLTIQRTQQEDSAVYLCASSLDRGSYNEQFFGPGTRLTVL.

The chain uses TRBV29-1 and TRBJ2-3; TRBD2 agrees at 11 bases. This CDR3 region has 13 residues. Losses at the gene ends were 5 bases for V and 7 bases for J; bases not matched to a gene: 5. Germline V lookup: CDR1 SQVTM, CDR2 ANQGSEA. CDR3 loop: CSVLAGGLYTQYF. CDR3 DNA sequence: TGCAGCGTTTTAGCGGGAGGGCTCTATACGCAGTATTTT.

The genes are TRBV19 and TRBJ1-2; 7 bases fit TRBD1. The V and J ends lost 5 bases and 8 bases, in that order; junction bases with no gene match: 8. The CDR3 covers 13 residues. Per the germline V gene, CDR1 is LNHDA and CDR2 is SQIVND (reference sequence). The CDR3 loop reads CASSQRQGYGYTF. For the CDR3, the DNA is TGTGCCAGTAGTCAAAGACAGGGCTACGGCTACACCTTC.

The chain combines TRBV2 with TRBJ2-7; 7 positions agree with TRBD2. V gave up 6 bases and J gave up 0 bases; unmatched junction bases: 8. Germline CDR1 reads SNHLY; CDR2 reads FYNNEI. The CDR3 runs to 15 residues. Here the CDR3 DNA reads TGTGCCAGCAGAGGACCCGGGGGGAGCTCCTACGAGCAGTACTTC. It encodes CASRGPGGSSYEQYF.

This chain connects TRBV30 to TRBJ1-6; D might be TRBD1 (5 bases). Per the germline V gene, CDR1 is GTSNPN and CDR2 is SVGIG (reference sequence). V dropped 4 bases and J dropped 0 bases, with 16 bases sitting between them. The CDR3 totals 17 residues. The CDR3 DNA sequence: TGTGCCTGGACTCTAGGTGGGGGGAGCTCCTATAATTCACCCCTCCACTTT. Its protein product is CAWTLGGGSSYNSPLHF.

This clone was counted only a few times. J is TRBJ1-5 and V is TRBV6-5; maybe TRBD1 (5 bases). The CDR3 extends over 14 amino acids. CDR1 is MNHEY, CDR2 SVGAGI, per germline. V was clipped by 6 bases and J by 6 bases, with 15 bases between them. This CDR3 is CASRRGGGGQPQHF. The CDR3 DNA is TGTGCCAGCAGGCGGGGGGGAGGAGGTCAGCCCCAGCATTTT.

This chain uses TRBV6-5 with TRBJ1-4; weak D call: TRBD1 (6 bases). CDR3 length: 15 residues. Germline V gives CDR1 MNHEY, CDR2 SVGAGI. Trimming cost V 5 bases and J 4 bases, with 14 bases left between them. The CDR3 is CASSRAGALNEKLFF. CDR3 DNA sequence: TGTGCCAGCAGTCGCGCGGGGGCCCTTAATGAAAAACTGTTTTTT.

The chain joins TRBV3-1 (or the pseudogene TRBV3-2) to TRBJ2-5; 11 bases agree with TRBD2. Trimming cost V 4 bases and J 1 base; bases outside gene matches: 2. Looked up from germline, CDR1 is LGHDT and CDR2 is YNNKEL (reference sequence). CDR3 length equals 15 residues. In DNA form, the CDR3 reads TGTGCCAGCAGCCCGGGACTAGCGGTCCAAGAGACCCAGTACTTC. It specifies CASSPGLAVQETQYF.

The chain has TRBV4-2 and TRBJ2-1, with 7 bases identical to TRBD2. V lost 0 bases and J lost 0; bases outside the gene matches: 5. Germline CDR1 reads LGHNA; CDR2 reads YNFKEQ. CDR3 size: 17 residues. CDR3 in amino acids: CASSQEGGGPSYNEQFF. CDR3 bases: TGTGCCAGCAGCCAAGAGGGGGGGGGTCCCTCCTACAATGAGCAGTTCTTC.

The chain recombines TRBV5-8 with TRBJ2-1; 9 positions agree with TRBD2. In germline, CDR1 is SGHTS, CDR2 YDEGEE. The CDR3 consists of 18 residues. Trimming cost V 2 bases and J 7 bases; bases outside gene matches: 16. The CDR3 DNA sequence: TGTGCCAGCAGCTTATGGACGACAGGGCGGGAGGGCCGAAATGAGCAGTTCTTC. This codes for CASSLWTTGREGRNEQFF.

For the CDR3, the DNA is TGTGCCAGCAGTGCAGGGGCCGGGAAGAACACTGAAGCTTTCTTT. Translation: CASSAGAGKNTEAFF. The J gene is TRBJ1-1, the V gene TRBV2; weak D call: TRBD1 (6 bases). The CDR3 contains 15 residues. In germline, CDR1 is SNHLY, CDR2 FYNNEI. V was cut by 4 bases and J by 1 base, with 13 bases left in between.